These 29 T cell receptor beta chains were sequenced from one sample in a study of identical twins. Each CDR3 protein gets one entry after TCRdb re-called the 5' RACE reads with MiXCR. The sample gives roughly 350,000 distinct CDR3 sequences, 7% to 9.5% of which show up once; approximately 9.3% is in the top ten. The specimen sequenced was naive T cells sorted from blood. The receptors here all came from a woman between 50 and 59 years old in good health.

The chain uses TRBV7-8 and TRBJ1-1, with TRBD1 matching over 9 bases. CDR1 is SGHVS, CDR2 FQNEAQ, per germline. The CDR3 sequence is 14 residues long. Losses at the gene ends were 5 bases for V and 4 bases for J; bases not matched to a gene: 5. The DNA of the CDR3 is TGTGCCAGCAGCCTCGGGACAGGGTTCACTGAAGCTTTCTTT. Protein product: CASSLGTGFTEAFF.

This clonotype occurred many times. The chain has TRBV4-1 and TRBJ1-5; 8 bases are a match to TRBD1. J was trimmed by 1 base and V by 4 bases; bases with no gene match: 3. This CDR3 is 15 amino acids long. Germline V lookup: CDR1 MGHRA, CDR2 YSYEKL. CDR3 protein: CASSPRQGSNQPQHF. DNA for the CDR3: TGCGCCAGCAGCCCCCGACAGGGGAGCAATCAGCCCCAGCATTTT.

This clonotype was observed a handful of times. V and J are TRBV27 and TRBJ2-2; 7 bases are a match to TRBD2. CDR1 is MNHEY, CDR2 SMNVEV, per germline (reference sequence). The CDR3 covers 16 residues. The junction had 5 bases not matched to a gene; V was cut back by 3 bases and J by 1 base. The chain's CDR3 is CASSLGLAVNTGELFF. CDR3 in DNA: TGTGCCAGCAGTTTGGGCCTAGCGGTGAACACCGGGGAGCTGTTTTTT.

This clonotype was picked up many times. One end of the junction is discordant with germline, which a read error may explain. The chain joins TRBV5-1 to TRBJ2-3, with D hard to call. CDR1 is SGHRS, CDR2 YFSETQ, per germline. The CDR3 loop spans 14 amino acids. The CDR3 loop reads CASSLSGGTDTQYF. The CDR3 coding sequence is TGTGCCAGCAGCTTATCCGGAGGCACAGATACGCAGTATTTT.

This clonotype was seen at least ten times. The chain uses TRBV10-3 and TRBJ1-1, with D unclear. The CDR3 loop spans 15 amino acids. Trimming left V 11 bases short and J 0 bases short, with 19 bases between. CDR1 ENHRY and CDR2 SYGVKD come from the germline V gene. The CDR3 protein is CAAGKAASMNTEAFF. CDR3 nucleotides: TGTGCCGCCGGAAAGGCAGCTAGTATGAACACTGAAGCTTTCTTT.

This clonotype was found a few times. The chain uses TRBV5-1 and TRBJ2-1; 14 bases map to TRBD2. This CDR3 is built from 20 residues. V shed 3 bases, J shed 3 bases, and the junction held 14 bases outside the gene matches. The germline V gene encodes CDR1 SGHRS and CDR2 YFSETQ. As DNA, the CDR3 is TGCGCCAGCAGCTGGGGGACTAGCGGGAGTCCTCTGGTGGGCTACAATGAGCAGTTCTTC. Amino acid sequence: CASSWGTSGSPLVGYNEQFF.

This clonotype has a count of ten or more. The chain recombines TRBV4-1 with TRBJ2-1; no clear D. This CDR3 has 12 amino acids. The V end lost 4 bases, the J end lost 10 bases, and 11 bases lay between the germline ends. The germline V gene has CDR1 MGHRA and CDR2 YSYEKL. The chain's CDR3 is CASSPSIEEQFF. Written as DNA, the CDR3 is TGCGCCAGCAGCCCCTCGATTGAGGAGCAGTTCTTC.

This rearrangement joins TRBV5-1 to TRBJ2-5, with TRBD2 identical over 12 bases. Germline V gene sequence: CDR1 SGHRS, CDR2 YFSETQ. This CDR3 region has 17 residues. The J segment lost 4 bases and the V segment lost 0 bases, leaving 7 bases of the junction unmatched. The CDR3 reads CASSLGTSGMSRETQYF. CDR3 coding DNA: TGCGCCAGCAGCTTGGGGACTAGCGGGATGAGTCGAGAGACCCAGTACTTC. Filled out from reference TRBV5-1 and TRBJ2-5, the complete variable domain reads KAGVTQTPRYLIKTRGQQVTLSCSPISGHRSVSWYQQTPGQGLQFLFEYFSETQRNKGNFPGRFSGRQFSNSRSEMNVSTLELGDSALYLCASSLGTSGMSRETQYFGPGTRLLVL.

The chain employs TRBV4-1 and TRBJ1-6, with D perhaps TRBD1 (6 bases). The germline V gene has CDR1 MGHRA and CDR2 YSYEKL. Trimming stripped 0 bases from V and 9 bases from J, with 9 bases between. The CDR3 is 14 residues long. The CDR3 nucleotides are TGCGCCAGCAGCCAAGATAGACAGGCTTCACCCCTCCACTTT. Translated, it gives CASSQDRQASPLHF.

The chain carries TRBV12-3 or TRBV12-4 and TRBJ2-1, with TRBD1 as a possible D gene (6 bases). The V and J ends lost 6 bases and 0 bases respectively, with 12 bases between them. The length of the CDR3 is 15 residues. CDR3: CASSQNRASYNEQFF. CDR3 nucleotides: TGTGCCAGCAGCCAAAACAGGGCCTCCTACAATGAGCAGTTCTTC.

This clonotype turned up a few times. The chain links TRBV7-2 to TRBJ1-5; D not resolved. The CDR3 covers 14 residues. V gave up 4 bases and J gave up 2 bases, with 9 bases separating them. Germline V gives CDR1 SGHTA, CDR2 FQGNSA. CDR3 amino acids: CASSYRTGNQPQHF. CDR3 nucleotides: TGTGCCAGCAGCTATCGGACGGGCAATCAGCCCCAGCATTTT. Full variable domain (missing parts from reference TRBV7-2 and TRBJ1-5): GAGVSQSPSNKVTEKGKDVELRCDPISGHTALYWYRQSLGQGLEFLIYFQGNSAPDKSGLPSDRFSAERTGGSVSTLTIQRTQQEDSAVYLCASSYRTGNQPQHFGDGTRLSIL.

The chain uses TRBV30 and TRBJ2-5; D ambiguous. CDR3 size: 13 residues. V gave up 0 bases and J gave up 5 bases, with 10 bases separating them. The germline V gene encodes CDR1 GTSNPN and CDR2 SVGIG (reference sequence). The CDR3 sequence is CAWSVPQGETQYF. In DNA form, the CDR3 reads TGTGCCTGGAGTGTACCTCAAGGGGAGACCCAGTACTTC.

V gene TRBV4-1 combines with J gene TRBJ1-1, with D possibly being TRBD1 (5 bases). Trimming pared 3 bases from V and 4 bases from J, leaving 15 bases between. This CDR3 is built from 15 residues. Germline CDR1 and CDR2: MGHRA and YSYEKL. The CDR3: CASSQLLERGTEAFF. The CDR3 DNA follows: TGCGCCAGCAGCCAGTTACTGGAAAGGGGCACTGAAGCTTTCTTT.

At least ten counts were recorded for this clonotype. V and J are TRBV7-8 and TRBJ2-2; D gene ambiguous. This CDR3 contains 15 residues. Germline assignment: CDR1 SGHVS and CDR2 FQNEAQ. V gave up 2 bases and J gave up 1 base, with 8 bases separating them. The CDR3 loop reads CASSLRILNTGELFF. As DNA, the CDR3 is TGTGCCAGCAGCTTACGGATCTTGAACACCGGGGAGCTGTTTTTT.

This rearrangement joins TRBV20-1 to TRBJ2-5; TRBD2 matches 11 bases. The length of the CDR3 is 15 residues. In germline, CDR1 is DFQATT, CDR2 SNEGSKA (reference sequence). Trimming cost V 3 bases and J 2 bases; bases outside gene matches: 5. CDR3 DNA sequence: TGCAGTGCTAGGGAGACTAGCGGGGCACAAGAGACCCAGTACTTC. This gives the protein CSARETSGAQETQYF.

This clonotype was seen a few times. V usage is TRBV6-5 and J usage is TRBJ1-2; D not resolved. The CDR3 is 12 amino acids. V gave up 9 bases and J gave up 4 bases, with 12 bases separating them. The germline gives CDR1 MNHEY, CDR2 SVGAGI. The CDR3 here is CASREGTYGYTF. The CDR3, as DNA: TGTGCCAGTCGTGAGGGTACCTATGGCTACACCTTC.

The J gene is TRBJ2-2, the V gene TRBV24-1; 10 bases map to TRBD1. J gave up 4 bases and V 7 bases, and 11 bases lay outside the gene matches. The CDR3 length is 17 residues. Germline CDR1 KGHDR, CDR2 SFDVKD. The CDR3 DNA follows: TGTGCCACCAGCCTCACTGGGACAGGGGCGAGCACCGGGGAGCTGTTTTTT. Translation gives CATSLTGTGASTGELFF.

DNA for the CDR3: TGTGCCAGCGGGAACAGGGGGGAGAACACTGAAGCTTTCTTT. It encodes CASGNRGENTEAFF. The chain couples TRBV12-3 or TRBV12-4 to TRBJ1-1; 8 positions match TRBD1. The CDR3 has 14 residues. With V trimmed by 8 bases and J by 1 base, 6 bases remained unmatched.

The table lists this clonotype with a few counts. The rearrangement uses TRBV11-3 and TRBJ2-3, with D possibly TRBD1 on 6 matching bases. The germline CDR1 and CDR2 sequences are SGHNT and YENEEA. Trimming left V 1 base short and J 2 bases short, with 10 bases between. The CDR3 totals 15 residues. CDR3 region: CASSLGGPLTDTQYF. The CDR3 DNA follows: TGTGCCAGCAGCTTAGGGGGGCCTCTCACAGATACGCAGTATTTT.

This clonotype appeared a few times. The rearrangement uses TRBV5-5 and TRBJ1-2; 8 bases fit TRBD1. V trimming: 6 bases; J trimming: 6 bases; junction bases outside the gene matches: 16. CDR1 is SGHKS, CDR2 YYEKEE, per germline (reference sequence). This CDR3 is built from 16 residues. The chain's CDR3 is CASNRQRNRGSNGYTF. The CDR3 DNA is TGTGCCAGCAATAGGCAACGCAACAGGGGGAGCAATGGCTACACCTTC.

This clonotype was picked up a small number of times. V usage is TRBV29-1 and J usage is TRBJ2-1, with D uncertain. Germline values: CDR1 SQVTM, CDR2 ANQGSEA. The CDR3 has 12 amino acids. The ends were cut back, 6 bases at V and 8 bases at J, with 14 bases in the middle. CDR3 residues: CSVLDLEDEQFF. CDR3 nucleotide sequence: TGCAGCGTCCTCGACCTAGAGGATGAGCAGTTCTTC.

This clonotype was observed once. The CDR3: CAISESINLNYGYTF. The CDR3 coding sequence is TGTGCCATCAGTGAGTCGATCAACCTTAACTATGGCTACACCTTC. The chain couples TRBV10-3 to TRBJ1-2, with D unclear. Trimming shortened V by 0 bases and J by 1 base, and 9 bases separated the two germline ends. The CDR3 runs to 15 residues. Germline values: CDR1 ENHRY, CDR2 SYGVKD.

J is TRBJ2-1 and V is TRBV27, with D tentatively TRBD2 (5 bases). There are 13 residues in the CDR3. Germline V gives CDR1 MNHEY, CDR2 SMNVEV (reference sequence). Trimming took 5 bases from V and 8 from J, leaving 13 bases between them. This CDR3 is CASSRGLTYEQFF. The CDR3 nucleotides are TGTGCCAGCAGTCGCGGACTGACGTATGAGCAGTTCTTC.

V is TRBV5-6 and J is TRBJ2-3; no reliable D call. CDR3 size: 18 residues. Per germline, CDR1 SGHDT and CDR2 YYEEEE. Trimming pared 0 bases from V and 0 bases from J, leaving 17 bases between. The CDR3 coding sequence is TGTGCCAGCAGCTTGGGAGTAGCTCGTGGATCTAGCACAGATACGCAGTATTTT. It specifies CASSLGVARGSSTDTQYF.

The genes are TRBV9 and TRBJ2-7; D is undetermined. Deletions cut 2 bases from V and 3 bases from J, with 15 bases between. This CDR3 has 15 amino acids. Looked up from germline, CDR1 is SGDLS and CDR2 is YYNGEE. The CDR3 DNA follows: TGTGCCAGCAGCGTTTCGCCATTGGATAACTACGAGCAGTACTTC. Amino acids: CASSVSPLDNYEQYF.

This clonotype was seen only a few times. The gene calls are TRBV5-1 and TRBJ2-7, with 7 bases matching TRBD2. V shed 0 bases, J shed 3 bases, and the junction held 9 bases outside the gene matches. CDR1 is SGHRS and CDR2 is YFSETQ in the germline V gene. The CDR3 runs to 16 residues. The CDR3 DNA follows: TGCGCCAGCAGCTTGGGACTAGCCCTATTGGGCTACGAGCAGTACTTC. It specifies CASSLGLALLGYEQYF.

The V gene is TRBV30, the J gene TRBJ2-1; D gene unclear. This CDR3 is built from 12 residues. Germline V gene lookup returns CDR1 GTSNPN and CDR2 SVGIG (reference sequence). Trimming took off 0 bases at V and 4 bases at J, with 4 bases between the two ends. The CDR3 here is CAWSVGYNEQFF. Here the CDR3 DNA reads TGTGCCTGGAGTGTGGGGTACAATGAGCAGTTCTTC.

This clonotype turned up a few times. The chain employs TRBV29-1 and TRBJ1-4; D not certain. V lost 7 bases to trimming and J lost 12 bases, with 18 bases between them. This CDR3 is 12 amino acids long. The V gene's germline CDR1 is SQVTM and CDR2 ANQGSEA. The chain's CDR3 is CSAAVAGMELFF. Here the CDR3 DNA reads TGCAGCGCCGCTGTCGCGGGTATGGAACTGTTTTTT.

The chain carries TRBV5-1 and TRBJ2-1, with 9 positions matching TRBD2. Germline-derived CDR1 and CDR2 are SGHRS and YFSETQ. V dropped 4 bases and J dropped 6; count of bases not matched to a gene: 11. CDR3 length: 16 residues. CDR3: CASSGTSLGPGNEQFF. The CDR3 coding sequence is TGCGCCAGCAGCGGGACTAGCTTAGGGCCCGGCAATGAGCAGTTCTTC.